Presented here are 4 T cell receptor beta chains from one specimen sequenced in a study of Ad26.COV2.S vaccination and SARS-CoV-2 variants. Assay used: immunoSEQ multiplex PCR; TCRdb lists only in-frame clones, some missing. This table has about 350,000 clones, about 92% appearing once. This specimen was peripheral blood, taken after recovery from COVID-19. Source of these receptors: a human donor who had recovered from COVID-19.

The V call is TRBV5-1, the J call TRBJ2-1; no clear D. Germline V gene data show CDR1 as SGHRS and CDR2 as YFSETQ. The CDR3 has 15 amino acids. V gave up 0 bases and J gave up 3 bases, with 10 bases separating them. The DNA of the CDR3 is TGCGCCAGCAGCTTGGTTGCAGGCCACTACAATGAGCAGTTCTTC. Protein product: CASSLVAGHYNEQFF.

The chain carries TRBV5-6 and TRBJ2-7; the D is unclear. CDR1 SGHDT and CDR2 YYEEEE come from the germline V gene. Trimming removed 4 bases from V and 2 bases from J, with 13 bases in between. The CDR3 is 14 amino acids. The CDR3 loop reads CASSRRQHTYEQYF. In DNA, the CDR3 is TGTGCCAGCAGCCGCCGCCAACACACCTACGAGCAGTACTTC.

The chain has TRBV29-1 and TRBJ1-3; possibly TRBD1 for D (5 bases). The CDR3 runs to 12 residues. Germline V gene data show CDR1 as SQVTM and CDR2 as ANQGSEA. The V end lost 4 bases, the J end lost 3 bases, and 7 bases lay between the germline ends. In DNA, the CDR3 is TGCAGCGTTGCCAGGGATGGAAACACCATATATTTT. Residues: CSVARDGNTIYF.

V is TRBV14 and J is TRBJ1-1; possible D gene TRBD1, 5 bases. CDR1 SGHDN and CDR2 FVKESK come from the germline V gene. Trimming removed 4 bases from V and 1 base from J, with 13 bases in between. The CDR3 is 15 residues long. The CDR3 here is CASSLQGNRNTEAFF. The DNA of the CDR3 is TGTGCCAGCAGCCTCCAGGGTAATAGGAACACTGAAGCTTTCTTT.